This T cell receptor beta chain is drawn from a study of human T cells and chemical hapten exposure (dated by TCRdb to the early 2020s). About the study as a whole: The libraries were sequenced as a pool, and the TCR yield per sample differed mostly because of small variations in library volumes within the pool. Each blood RNA sample was used to sequence both TCR alpha and TCR beta chains. The study tracked peripheral blood TCR repertoire changes in vivo during primary and secondary sensitization to the hapten diphenylcyclopropenone (DPC) in alopecia patients. What the work shows at the level of the full study, not this receptor alone: The number of TCRs above 1 in 1000 frequency did not change with DPC sensitization; there was no evidence of global repertoire structure alterations. Repeated subsampling changed both the strength of the expansion versus patch-test correlation and the threshold at which the correlation became significant.

Unfractionated whole blood was collected in Tempus Blood RNA tubes, and total RNA was extracted from that blood. As TCR sequencing controls, several healthy volunteers were used, with blood taken at day 0, 2 weeks and 6 weeks. Library preparation was by 5' RACE. For sequencing, an Illumina MiSeq was employed. During library preparation, unique molecular identifiers were attached to individual cDNA molecules so that TCRs could be counted quantitatively and reproducibly. The authors' pipeline ran thus. The median number of TCRs per sample was around 96,000, ranging from 23,224 to 690,600. The Decombinator software suite was used to annotate the V, J and CDR3 of the TCR reads. Every sample was subsampled to the same number of TCRs (28,000) for the PS versus PT1 abundance plots. Expanded TCRs were defined as absent before sensitization and observed at least eight times at the 2-week time point. TCRdb reran the public reads through fastp at Q25 and MiXCR, keeping productive beta chains. CDR3 protein duplicates are merged, each entry listing the most common genes and DNA. V and J calls and clone size were set by TCRdb, not the authors. For this sample there are around 80,000 distinct CDR3 sequences; more than 15% appear just once. The leading ten clones occupy almost 7% of the sample.

The germline V gene encodes CDR1 MGHRA and CDR2 YSYEKL. Trimming at the junction amounts to 1 base on V and 1 base on J, and the germline ends lie 16 bases apart. The CDR3 numbers 17 residues from cysteine through phenylalanine. CDR3 DNA only is kept here, 51 bases in frame from base 1. Note on this clonotype: This receptor's antigen is unknown. Base qualities are not provided; no much larger clone lies one nucleotide away.

This clonotype was obtained from a female donor in good health. The chain uses TRBV4-1 and TRBJ1-2, with the D gene not confidently named. This receptor has the CDR3 CASSQGALVRSNYGYTF. The DNA sequence is TGCGCCAGCAGCCAAGGGGCGCTGGTACGGAGTAACTATGGCTACACCTTC.